The next 9 T cell receptor beta chains were all read from a single sample in a study of T cell changes during pregnancy in multiple sclerosis. TCRdb keeps only in-frame clones here, not all; method: immunoSEQ multiplex PCR. The sample yields over 45,000 clones, about nine tenths seen once. The source material was peripheral blood, sampled in the first trimester of pregnancy. These TCRs come from a female donor in good health, enrolled as a control in a pregnancy study.

The J gene is TRBJ2-1, the V gene TRBV27, with 7 bases fitting TRBD1. Germline-derived CDR1 and CDR2 are MNHEY and SMNVEV (reference sequence). This CDR3 contains 13 residues. V was clipped by 5 bases and J by 16 bases; unmatched bases: 14. CDR3 in amino acids: CASSLSSARGPFF. The CDR3 DNA reads as TGTGCCAGCAGTCTCTCTTCGGCTAGGGGGCCTTTCTTC.

The chain joins TRBV7-2 to TRBJ1-2; 12 bases fit TRBD1. CDR3 size: 15 residues. V lost 3 bases, J lost 4 bases, and 3 bases stayed unmatched. The germline V gene encodes CDR1 SGHTA and CDR2 FQGNSA. As DNA, the CDR3 is TGTGCCAGCAGCTTGGGGACAGGGGGCAGCTATGGCTACACCTTC. Its protein is CASSLGTGGSYGYTF.

The chain has TRBV7-2 and TRBJ2-2, with D possibly matching TRBD2 (6 bases). The CDR3 loop spans 15 amino acids. Looked up from germline, CDR1 is SGHTA and CDR2 is FQGNSA. V was trimmed by 0 bases and J by 5 bases, leaving 10 bases between them. The CDR3 spells CASSLAGGQTGELFF. In nucleotides, the CDR3 is TGTGCCAGCAGCTTAGCGGGAGGCCAAACCGGGGAGCTGTTTTTT.

V gene TRBV2 combines with J gene TRBJ2-5, with D maybe TRBD2 (6 bases). CDR1 SNHLY and CDR2 FYNNEI come from the germline V gene. The ends were cut back, 11 bases at V and 9 bases at J, with 16 bases in the middle. The CDR3 runs 11 residues. The CDR3 loop reads CAASTGEAQYF. The CDR3, as DNA: TGTGCCGCTAGTACGGGGGAGGCCCAGTACTTC. Using reference TRBV2 and TRBJ2-5 for the parts outside the CDR3, the full variable domain is EPEVTQTPSHQVTQMGQEVILRCVPISNHLYFYWYRQILGQKVEFLVSFYNNEISEKSEIFDDQFSVERPDGSNFTLKIRSTKLEDSAMYFCAASTGEAQYFGPGTRLLVL.

V gene TRBV5-1 combines with J gene TRBJ2-4; 7 bases fit TRBD1. Trimming took 4 bases from V and 9 from J; bases not matched to a gene: 13. The CDR3 spans 15 residues. Germline V gives CDR1 SGHRS, CDR2 YFSETQ. CDR3 protein: CASSPIPGQFSIQYF. CDR3 coding DNA: TGCGCCAGCAGCCCAATCCCGGGACAGTTCAGCATTCAGTACTTC.

This rearrangement joins TRBV19 to TRBJ1-2; D remains ambiguous. Deletions cut 5 bases from V and 3 bases from J, with 10 bases between. The germline CDR1 and CDR2 sequences are LNHDA and SQIVND (reference sequence). CDR3 length: 13 residues. CDR3 in DNA: TGTGCCAGTAGTGCACAGATCCACTATGGCTACACCTTC. This encodes CASSAQIHYGYTF.

V gene TRBV4-2 combines with J gene TRBJ1-1; D remains ambiguous. The V gene's germline CDR1 is LGHNA and CDR2 YNFKEQ. The CDR3 contains 12 residues. Between the trimmed V and J ends, which lost 3 bases and 2 bases, there was a span of 4 bases. The CDR3 coding sequence is TGTGCCAGCAGCCACGTTAACACTGAAGCTTTCTTT. Amino acids: CASSHVNTEAFF.

The CDR3: CASSRGDRGNQPQHF. DNA of the CDR3: TGTGCCAGCAGTCGAGGAGATCGCGGCAATCAGCCCCAGCATTTT. The chain couples TRBV6-5 to TRBJ1-5; no firm D call. V was trimmed by 5 bases and J by 2 bases, leaving 13 bases between them. Germline CDR1 MNHEY, CDR2 SVGAGI. This CDR3 comprises 15 residues.

This clone occurred once. The rearrangement joins TRBV5-8 to TRBJ2-1; TRBD2 matches at 8 bases. Germline lookup yields CDR1 SGHTS and CDR2 YDEGEE. The CDR3 length is 18 residues. Unmatched junction bases numbered 19, after V lost 2 bases and J lost 9 bases. The CDR3 DNA reads as TGTGCCAGCAGCTTTCGGCGGGGGGTTATGACGAGGCCGGGTGAGCAGTTCTTC. This sequence encodes CASSFRRGVMTRPGEQFF.